Below are 25 T cell receptor beta chains sequenced from a single sample in a study of T cell responses to AZD1222 COVID-19 vaccine. TCRdb's copy holds only in-frame clones and misses some; the assay was immunoSEQ multiplex PCR. In the table there are 130,000 to 150,000 clones, roughly 88% of which are singletons. The starting material was peripheral blood, obtained on day 0 of MenACWY control vaccination. The receptors were sampled from an adult in good health.

This clone has only a few counts. This chain joins TRBV30 and TRBJ2-3; 8 positions match TRBD2. Germline lookup yields CDR1 GTSNPN and CDR2 SVGIG (reference sequence). The J segment lost 9 bases and the V segment lost 4 bases, leaving 9 bases of the junction unmatched. CDR3 length: 13 residues. CDR3 sequence reads: CAWKSGGPGTQYF. The CDR3, as DNA: TGTGCCTGGAAATCGGGGGGGCCGGGGACGCAGTATTTT.

The chain has TRBV6-5 and TRBJ2-7; D possibly corresponds to TRBD2 (6 bases). Germline-derived CDR1 and CDR2 are MNHEY and SVGAGI. V lost 2 bases to trimming and J lost 4 bases, with 12 bases between them. This CDR3 is built from 14 residues. CDR3 sequence reads: CASSYRDSWYEQYF. The CDR3, as DNA: TGTGCCAGCAGTTACAGGGACTCTTGGTACGAGCAGTACTTC.

The chain combines TRBV27 with TRBJ1-2; no definite D call. CDR1 and CDR2 (germline): MNHEY, SMNVEV (reference sequence). The CDR3 is 13 amino acids. Trimming pared 6 bases from V and 4 bases from J, leaving 12 bases between. The CDR3 region has the DNA TGTGCCAGCAGCTCCGGACTGCCCTATGGCTACACCTTC. Amino acids: CASSSGLPYGYTF.

The J gene is TRBJ1-2, the V gene TRBV7-9; D remains unclear. The germline V gene has CDR1 SEHNR and CDR2 FQNEAQ (reference sequence). V was clipped by 5 bases and J by 6 bases, with 13 bases between them. CDR3 length: 13 residues. CDR3 nucleotides: TGTGCCAGCAGCGCGAGGGAATCTCATGGCTACACCTTC. This sequence encodes CASSARESHGYTF.

The CDR3 region is CAWNRLEEPQHF. CDR3 DNA sequence: TGTGCCTGGAACCGTTTGGAGGAGCCCCAGCATTTT. The rearrangement links TRBV30 to TRBJ1-5, with D hard to call. Germline assignment: CDR1 GTSNPN and CDR2 SVGIG (reference sequence). The CDR3 is 12 amino acids. Trimming took off 4 bases at V and 8 bases at J, with 12 bases between the two ends. Supplemented by reference TRBV30 and TRBJ1-5, the full variable domain reads SQTIHQWPATLVQPVGSPLSLECTVEGTSNPNLYWYRQAAGRGLQLLFYSVGIGQISSEVPQNLSASRPQDRQFILSSKKLLLSDSGFYLCAWNRLEEPQHFGDGTRLSIL.

V usage is TRBV6-1 and J usage is TRBJ1-5; D gene unclear. There are 13 residues in the CDR3. The V gene's germline CDR1 is MNHNS and CDR2 SASEGT. V lost 6 bases and J lost 5, with 11 bases in between. CDR3 loop: CASRTEWDQPQHF. The CDR3 coding sequence is TGTGCCAGCAGGACCGAATGGGATCAGCCCCAGCATTTT.

The chain recombines TRBV7-3 with TRBJ2-2; D remains ambiguous. Deletions cut 5 bases from V and 4 bases from J, with 11 bases between. The V gene's germline CDR1 is SGHTA and CDR2 FQGTGA. The CDR3 contains 14 residues. The CDR3 region is CASSREALTGELFF. DNA for the CDR3: TGTGCCAGCAGCAGAGAAGCGCTCACCGGGGAGCTGTTTTTT.

A single count supports this clone. V gene TRBV7-9 combines with J gene TRBJ2-7; 7 bases are shared with TRBD2. CDR3 size: 16 residues. The germline V gene has CDR1 SEHNR and CDR2 FQNEAQ (reference sequence). The J segment lost 0 bases and the V segment lost 7 bases, leaving 12 bases of the junction unmatched. CDR3 residues: CASIQFAGRLSYEQYF. Written as DNA, the CDR3 is TGTGCCAGCATCCAATTCGCCGGGAGGCTCTCCTACGAGCAGTACTTC. Supplemented by reference TRBV7-9 and TRBJ2-7, the full variable domain reads DTGVSQNPRHKITKRGQNVTFRCDPISEHNRLYWYRQTLGQGPEFLTYFQNEAQLEKSRLLSDRFSAERPKGSFSTLEIQRTEQGDSAMYLCASIQFAGRLSYEQYFGPGTRLTVT.

The gene calls are TRBV5-1 and TRBJ2-3; D remains ambiguous. Trimming stripped 2 bases from V and 0 bases from J, with 10 bases between. CDR1 and CDR2 from the germline V gene are SGHRS and YFSETQ. The CDR3 has 15 amino acids. The CDR3 coding sequence is TGCGCCAGCAGCTTACAGATAACTAGCACAGATACGCAGTATTTT. Its translation is CASSLQITSTDTQYF.

The V and J genes are TRBV7-9 and TRBJ2-7; D gene ambiguous. CDR1 is SEHNR, CDR2 FQNEAQ, per germline (reference sequence). This CDR3 is built from 16 residues. V was clipped by 5 bases and J by 0 bases, with 17 bases between them. CDR3 protein: CASSDFDRVSSYEQYF. DNA of the CDR3: TGTGCCAGCAGCGACTTCGACCGCGTCAGCTCCTACGAGCAGTACTTC.

The chain recombines TRBV30 with TRBJ2-4; 7 bases match TRBD2. CDR1 and CDR2 (germline): GTSNPN, SVGIG (reference sequence). With 8 bases clipped from V and 1 base from J, the junction kept 5 bases outside the gene matches. This CDR3 is built from 13 residues. CDR3 loop: CAGGGLAKNIQYF. CDR3 nucleotides: TGTGCCGGGGGGGGATTGGCCAAAAACATTCAGTACTTC.

This chain's CDR3 is CASSFVIGGADTEAFF. The CDR3 region has the DNA TGTGCCAGCAGTTTTGTAATAGGGGGCGCGGACACTGAAGCTTTCTTT. The chain carries TRBV28 and TRBJ1-1; 7 nucleotides line up with TRBD1. V gave up 3 bases and J gave up 3 bases; unmatched junction bases: 10. CDR1 is MDHEN, CDR2 SYDVKM, per germline. CDR3 length: 16 residues.

This clone came up once. The chain carries TRBV19 and TRBJ1-4, with D tentatively TRBD1 (5 bases). V lost 5 bases to trimming and J lost 0 bases, with 13 bases between them. The CDR3 totals 16 residues. The germline gives CDR1 LNHDA, CDR2 SQIVND (reference sequence). The CDR3 nucleotides read TGTGCCAGTAGTCGGGGATGGGGGACAACTAATGAAAAACTGTTTTTT. Translation: CASSRGWGTTNEKLFF.

The V call is TRBV6-1, the J call TRBJ2-2; D call uncertain. Trimming took off 4 bases at V and 0 bases at J, with 12 bases between the two ends. CDR3 size: 16 residues. Germline lookup yields CDR1 MNHNS and CDR2 SASEGT. The CDR3 here is CASSVLPRTNTGELFF. The CDR3 DNA reads TGTGCCAGCAGTGTATTACCCAGGACGAACACCGGGGAGCTGTTTTTT.

This clone was seen more than once but under ten times. The V call is TRBV3-1 (or the pseudogene TRBV3-2), the J call TRBJ2-2; D gene ambiguous. Germline V gene data show CDR1 as LGHDT and CDR2 as YNNKEL (reference sequence). CDR3 size: 13 residues. V lost 2 bases and J 6 bases, leaving 7 bases between the germline ends. The CDR3 here is CASSQKRPGELFF. CDR3 coding DNA: TGTGCCAGCAGCCAAAAACGCCCCGGGGAGCTGTTTTTT.

The chain is built from TRBV5-1 and TRBJ1-4; 7 nucleotides match TRBD1. Germline lookup yields CDR1 SGHRS and CDR2 YFSETQ. After removal of 0 bases from V and 8 bases from J, the junction contained 7 bases not matched to a gene. The CDR3 is 15 amino acids. The CDR3 loop is CASSLEAGDREKLFF. The CDR3 DNA sequence: TGCGCCAGCAGCTTGGAAGCTGGGGACAGAGAAAAACTGTTTTTT.

The gene calls are TRBV5-6 and TRBJ2-1, with unresolved D. Germline lookup yields CDR1 SGHDT and CDR2 YYEEEE. V was trimmed by 4 bases and J by 4 bases, leaving 6 bases between them. CDR3 length equals 12 residues. CDR3 loop: CASSTGYNEQFF. The CDR3 DNA reads TGTGCCAGCAGCACTGGTTACAATGAGCAGTTCTTC.

J is TRBJ1-2 and V is TRBV4-1; the D is unclear. Per the germline V gene, CDR1 is MGHRA and CDR2 is YSYEKL. The ends were cut back, 0 bases at V and 4 bases at J, with 12 bases in the middle. The CDR3 is made up of 15 amino acids. The CDR3: CASSQDFRGFYGYTF. The CDR3 nucleotides are TGCGCCAGCAGCCAAGATTTCCGGGGTTTCTATGGCTACACCTTC.

The rearrangement links TRBV14 to TRBJ1-2; D is perhaps TRBD1 (5 bases). The ends were cut back, 2 bases at V and 7 bases at J, with 11 bases in the middle. In germline, CDR1 is SGHDN, CDR2 FVKESK. The CDR3 sequence is 13 residues long. The CDR3 DNA is TGTGCCAGCAGCCAACAGGGCCATTTTGGCTACACCTTC. Its protein is CASSQQGHFGYTF.

This chain connects TRBV5-4 to TRBJ1-4; TRBD1 agrees at 8 bases. This CDR3 is 15 amino acids long. V shed 4 bases, J shed 4 bases, and the junction held 6 bases outside the gene matches. CDR1 and CDR2 from the germline V gene are SGHNT and YYREEE (reference sequence). For the CDR3, the DNA is TGTGCCAGCAGCGCAGGGGGCGCATTTAATGAAAAACTGTTTTTT. Translation gives CASSAGGAFNEKLFF.

This clone was picked up many times. The CDR3 bases are TGTGCCAGCAGTTTACCTCGGACAGGTTATAATTCACCCCTCCACTTT. It codes for CASSLPRTGYNSPLHF. The J gene is TRBJ1-6, the V gene TRBV27; 7 positions agree with TRBD1. After removal of 2 bases from V and 4 bases from J, the junction contained 5 bases not matched to a gene. CDR1 MNHEY and CDR2 SMNVEV come from the germline V gene (reference sequence). The CDR3 contains 16 residues.

The V gene is TRBV5-1, the J gene TRBJ2-1; D gene ambiguous. The CDR3 extends over 11 amino acids. Per germline, CDR1 SGHRS and CDR2 YFSETQ. The V end lost 0 bases, the J end lost 5 bases, and 0 bases lay between the germline ends. CDR3 sequence reads: CASSLDNEQFF. The CDR3 coding sequence is TGCGCCAGCAGCTTGGACAATGAGCAGTTCTTC.

The DNA for the CDR3 is TGTGCCAGCCGACAAGCGAACACCGGGGAGCTGTTTTTT. Translation gives CASRQANTGELFF. This chain connects TRBV28 to TRBJ2-2; D is uncertain. Germline assignment: CDR1 MDHEN and CDR2 SYDVKM. CDR3 length equals 13 residues. V lost 8 bases to trimming and J lost 0 bases, with 7 bases between them. Variable domain in full (rest from reference TRBV28 and TRBJ2-2): DVKVTQSSRYLVKRTGEKVFLECVQDMDHENMFWYRQDPGLGLRLIYFSYDVKMKEKGDIPEGYSVSREKKERFSLILESASTNQTSMYLCASRQANTGELFFGEGSRLTVL.

This clone was picked up one time. The chain couples TRBV12-3 or TRBV12-4 to TRBJ1-1; unclear D gene. The CDR3 totals 13 residues. With 2 bases removed from V and 11 bases from J, the gap between germline ends came to 15 bases. The CDR3 here is CASSLPTTVGAFF. In DNA form, the CDR3 reads TGTGCCAGCAGTTTACCTACGACGGTTGGGGCTTTCTTT.

This chain links TRBV24-1 with TRBJ1-1; TRBD1 might be the D (5 bases). V dropped 9 bases and J dropped 0 bases, with 16 bases sitting between them. In germline, CDR1 is KGHDR, CDR2 SFDVKD. CDR3 length equals 15 residues. The CDR3 DNA is TGTGCCACCCGGGGAGGGGACGGGGTGAACACTGAAGCTTTCTTT. Translating gives CATRGGDGVNTEAFF.